Each of the 5 T cell receptor beta chains below was sequenced from the same sample in a study of T cell responses to AZD1222 COVID-19 vaccine. Generated by immunoSEQ multiplex PCR, the TCRdb table keeps only in-frame clones and is missing some. The sample comprises about 120,000 clones, about nine tenths of which are singletons, and roughly 2.7% rests with the top ten. The sample in question was peripheral blood, obtained 28 days after the second AZD1222 dose. These receptors were collected from an adult who received the AZD1222 COVID-19 vaccine.

The chain is built from TRBV18 and TRBJ1-3; D is unclear. Germline V gives CDR1 KGHSH, CDR2 LQKENI. The CDR3 has 18 residues. Deletions cut 6 bases from V and 0 bases from J, with 21 bases between. The DNA for the CDR3 is TGTGCCAGCTCCCTTACAGCGGCTGGGGTAGGCTCTGGAAACACCATATATTTT. Translated: CASSLTAAGVGSGNTIYF.

V usage is TRBV28 and J usage is TRBJ2-2, with unresolved D. Germline loops: CDR1 MDHEN, CDR2 SYDVKM. Trimming took off 4 bases at V and 13 bases at J, with 13 bases between the two ends. The CDR3 totals 12 residues. The DNA for the CDR3 is TGTGCCAGCAGTTCCCCCCCCTCCGGGCTGTTTTTT. It translates to CASSSPPSGLFF.

The chain recombines TRBV5-1 with TRBJ1-1, with D maybe TRBD1 (6 bases). CDR3 length: 13 amino acids. Germline-derived CDR1 and CDR2 are SGHRS and YFSETQ. V was shortened by 2 bases and J by 5 bases, with 10 bases between the two germline ends. The CDR3 DNA reads TGCGCCAGCAGCTTAAACAGGGAAACTGAAGCTTTCTTT. Encoded protein: CASSLNRETEAFF.

This rearrangement joins TRBV2 to TRBJ1-1, with a possible D match to TRBD1 (5 bases). Germline V gene sequence: CDR1 SNHLY, CDR2 FYNNEI. The V gene lost 7 bases and the J gene lost 0 bases, with 9 bases spanning the gap. The CDR3 runs to 13 residues. The CDR3: CASKQGMNTEAFF. CDR3 coding DNA: TGTGCCAGCAAGCAGGGAATGAACACTGAAGCTTTCTTT.

The CDR3 nucleotides are TGTGCCACCAGCGGGGGGACAGGCCGCAATCAGCCCCAGCATTTT. This codes for CATSGGTGRNQPQHF. The chain links TRBV15 to TRBJ1-5; the match to TRBD1 covers 8 bases. V dropped 5 bases and J dropped 2; count of bases not matched to a gene: 5. The CDR3 spans 15 residues. CDR1 and CDR2 from the germline V gene are LNHNV and YYDKDF (reference sequence).